A single sample is the source of the 6 T cell receptor beta chains below, sequenced in a study of radiotherapy plus CTLA-4 blockade in lung cancer. Here immunoSEQ multiplex PCR was the method, and the copy in TCRdb shows in-frame clones only, minus some. The table lists around 100,000 clones, approximately 74% of them singletons. Source: peripheral blood, taken from a patient treated with radiotherapy plus ipilimumab. The receptors here all came from a human donor with non-small cell lung cancer who had a partial response to radiotherapy plus ipilimumab. Some clones in this sample may be carry-over from other donors' samples.

This rearrangement joins TRBV18 to TRBJ2-1, with D perhaps matching TRBD1 (6 bases). Germline CDR1 KGHSH, CDR2 LQKENI. This CDR3 has 12 amino acids. V was clipped by 4 bases and J by 9 bases, with 10 bases between them. The CDR3 nucleotides read TGTGCCAGCTCACGTGGACAGTCTGAGCAGTTCTTC. This encodes CASSRGQSEQFF.

The genes are TRBV5-6 and TRBJ2-1; TRBD1 agrees at 11 bases. Germline assignment: CDR1 SGHDT and CDR2 YYEEEE. The CDR3 is 17 amino acids. V gave up 5 bases and J gave up 8 bases; unmatched junction bases: 15. This chain's CDR3 is CASRAGTGGDFGHEQFF. The DNA of the CDR3 is TGTGCCAGCAGGGCCGGGACAGGGGGAGATTTTGGGCATGAGCAGTTCTTC.

This sequence joins TRBV27 and TRBJ1-2; 8 bases fit TRBD1. The germline V gene has CDR1 MNHEY and CDR2 SMNVEV (reference sequence). V lost 2 bases to trimming and J lost 2 bases; unmatched junction nucleotides: 4. This CDR3 comprises 15 residues. The CDR3 bases are TGTGCCAGCAGTTTAGAGAGGACAGGGAACTATGGCTACACCTTC. Amino acids: CASSLERTGNYGYTF.

V and J are TRBV28 and TRBJ2-5, with 8 bases matching TRBD1. Germline trimming cut 7 bases from V and 5 bases from J; bases unmatched to any gene: 9. Germline lookup yields CDR1 MDHEN and CDR2 SYDVKM. The CDR3 has 14 amino acids. The CDR3 DNA sequence: TGTGCCAGCAATACCCCCAGGGGGCCTGAGACCCAGTACTTC. Its translation: CASNTPRGPETQYF.

The gene calls are TRBV11-3 and TRBJ1-5; D is unclear. V was pared by 0 bases and J by 1 base, with 16 bases between. This CDR3 contains 18 residues. Germline CDR1 and CDR2: SGHNT and YENEEA. CDR3 amino acids: CASSLDFSIDSSNQPQHF. CDR3 bases: TGTGCCAGCAGCTTAGATTTCTCGATAGACTCAAGCAATCAGCCCCAGCATTTT.

This chain connects TRBV7-2 to TRBJ1-2; D remains ambiguous. The CDR3 consists of 12 residues. CDR1 is SGHTA, CDR2 FQGNSA, per germline. V gave up 4 bases and J gave up 4 bases, with 7 bases separating them. The CDR3 DNA reads as TGTGCCAGCAGCTCACCGGGCTATGGCTACACCTTC. Translated, it gives CASSSPGYGYTF.